The 13 T cell receptor beta chains below were found in one sample sequenced in a study of regulatory dendritic cells for organ transplantation. The antigens for these receptors are not known. TCRdb's copy holds only in-frame clones and misses some; the assay was immunoSEQ multiplex PCR. The profile shows approximately 11,000 clones, over 80% of them singletons. Sorted T cells were CFSE-labeled and cultured less than 6 days with allogeneic regulatory or mature dendritic cells at 1:10. Sequenced input: memory CD4+ T cells from blood cultured with dendritic cells. Subset defined: CD45RO+ memory T cells. These receptors all come from a human donor in good health.

The chain joins TRBV7-2 to TRBJ2-5; D is perhaps TRBD1 or TRBD2 (6 bases each). The CDR3 totals 15 residues. Trimming pared 3 bases from V and 1 base from J, leaving 12 bases between. The V gene's germline CDR1 is SGHTA and CDR2 FQGNSA. In DNA, the CDR3 is TGTGCCAGCAGCTTTTCCGGGGGCCTCCAAGAGACCCAGTACTTC. Translating it yields CASSFSGGLQETQYF. Full variable domain (outside the CDR3, taken from reference TRBV7-2 and TRBJ2-5): GAGVSQSPSNKVTEKGKDVELRCDPISGHTALYWYRQSLGQGLEFLIYFQGNSAPDKSGLPSDRFSAERTGGSVSTLTIQRTQQEDSAVYLCASSFSGGLQETQYFGPGTRLLVL.

V is TRBV6-5 and J is TRBJ2-3; D perhaps matches TRBD1 (6 bases). In germline, CDR1 is MNHEY, CDR2 SVGAGI. V gave up 6 bases and J gave up 0 bases, with 13 bases separating them. This CDR3 contains 15 residues. The CDR3 nucleotides read TGTGCCAGCAGCCTCAAGGGGGAAAGCACAGATACGCAGTATTTT. Amino acids: CASSLKGESTDTQYF.

The chain joins TRBV10-1 to TRBJ1-2, with D possibly being TRBD1 (6 bases). Germline CDR1 WNHNN, CDR2 SYGVQD (reference sequence). The CDR3 runs to 13 residues. V lost 0 bases to trimming and J lost 4 bases, with 6 bases between them. Here the CDR3 reads CASSESGGYGYTF. The CDR3 nucleotides read TGCGCCAGCAGTGAGTCAGGGGGCTATGGCTACACCTTC.

V is TRBV7-8 and J is TRBJ2-3; the match to TRBD2 covers 14 bases. V shed 5 bases and J 4 bases; nucleotides not matched to a gene: 5. The CDR3 has 16 residues. The V gene's germline CDR1 is SGHVS and CDR2 FQNEAQ. The CDR3 loop reads CASSPSGLAGADTQYF. The CDR3 DNA sequence: TGTGCCAGCAGCCCCTCGGGACTAGCGGGAGCAGATACGCAGTATTTT.

This chain uses TRBV10-2 with TRBJ2-5, with TRBD2 identical over 8 bases. The ends lost 5 bases at V and 5 bases at J; junction bases unmatched: 13. Per germline, CDR1 WSHSY and CDR2 SAAADI. This CDR3 has 16 residues. This chain's CDR3 is CASSQGGGRSQETQYF. CDR3 in DNA: TGCGCCAGCAGTCAGGGTGGCGGGAGGTCTCAGGAGACCCAGTACTTC.

This clone has a handful of counts. The rearrangement joins TRBV28 to TRBJ1-5, with D perhaps TRBD1 (6 bases). V dropped 4 bases and J dropped 3 bases, with 13 bases sitting between them. This CDR3 is built from 15 residues. In germline, CDR1 is MDHEN, CDR2 SYDVKM. CDR3 sequence reads: CASSYAGAYNQPQHF. The CDR3 DNA follows: TGTGCCAGCAGTTACGCAGGGGCTTACAATCAGCCCCAGCATTTT.

This rearrangement joins TRBV18 to TRBJ2-5; D ambiguous. The V gene's germline CDR1 is KGHSH and CDR2 LQKENI. CDR3 length: 15 residues. Trimming removed 2 bases at V and 1 base at J, with 11 bases between. The CDR3 DNA reads as TGTGCCAGCTCACCATTTGAGGCGGTCCAAGAGACCCAGTACTTC. It is translated as CASSPFEAVQETQYF.

This sequence joins TRBV2 and TRBJ2-2; 7 bases match TRBD2. CDR3 size: 15 residues. The germline V gene has CDR1 SNHLY and CDR2 FYNNEI. V shed 5 bases and J 8 bases; nucleotides not matched to a gene: 11. CDR3 DNA sequence: TGTGCCAGCAGTACGACTAGCCGAAGAGGGGGGGAGCTGTTTTTT. Translated: CASSTTSRRGGELFF.

This clone came up once. The V and J genes are TRBV7-2 and TRBJ2-6; no clear D gene. The CDR3 spans 19 residues. From germline, CDR1 is SGHTA and CDR2 FQGNSA. Trimming left V 0 bases short and J 0 bases short, with 15 bases between. The CDR3 loop is CASSLAPPSSYSGANVLTF. The CDR3 coding sequence is TGTGCCAGCAGCTTAGCTCCTCCAAGCTCATACTCTGGGGCCAACGTCCTGACTTTC.

The chain has TRBV6-4 and TRBJ1-1; TRBD1 matches 7 bases. This CDR3 is 16 amino acids long. V shed 0 bases and J 1 base; nucleotides not matched to a gene: 5. Germline V gene data show CDR1 as MRHNA and CDR2 as SNTAGT. CDR3 amino acids: CASSDSQTGWNTEAFF. CDR3 in DNA: TGTGCCAGCAGTGACTCTCAGACAGGGTGGAACACTGAAGCTTTCTTT.

This clone was seen a single time. The rearrangement links TRBV19 to TRBJ2-7, with 7 nucleotides matching TRBD2. The junction had 10 bases not matched to a gene; V was cut back by 5 bases and J by 6 bases. Germline V gives CDR1 LNHDA, CDR2 SQIVND (reference sequence). The CDR3 consists of 14 residues. DNA for the CDR3: TGTGCCAGTAGTTTAAATGGCGGGAGTAGCGAGCAGTACTTC. It translates to CASSLNGGSSEQYF.

The chain couples TRBV6-5 to TRBJ2-5, with D uncertain. The J call could be wrong; TRBJ2-7 is a better fit for the DNA end. The CDR3 is 11 amino acids. The V gene's germline CDR1 is MNHEY and CDR2 SVGAGI. CDR3 in DNA: TGTGCCAGCGGGAAGGGCTACGAGCAGTACTTC. This encodes CASGKGYEQYF.

The chain recombines TRBV4-3 with TRBJ2-7; D possibly matches TRBD1 or TRBD2 (5 bases each). CDR3 size: 15 residues. V was shortened by 4 bases and J by 4 bases, with 17 bases between the two germline ends. The germline gives CDR1 LGHNA, CDR2 YSLEER. The CDR3 sequence: CASSPNDRGTYEQYF. The CDR3 region has the DNA TGCGCCAGCAGCCCGAACGACCGGGGCACTTACGAGCAGTACTTC.